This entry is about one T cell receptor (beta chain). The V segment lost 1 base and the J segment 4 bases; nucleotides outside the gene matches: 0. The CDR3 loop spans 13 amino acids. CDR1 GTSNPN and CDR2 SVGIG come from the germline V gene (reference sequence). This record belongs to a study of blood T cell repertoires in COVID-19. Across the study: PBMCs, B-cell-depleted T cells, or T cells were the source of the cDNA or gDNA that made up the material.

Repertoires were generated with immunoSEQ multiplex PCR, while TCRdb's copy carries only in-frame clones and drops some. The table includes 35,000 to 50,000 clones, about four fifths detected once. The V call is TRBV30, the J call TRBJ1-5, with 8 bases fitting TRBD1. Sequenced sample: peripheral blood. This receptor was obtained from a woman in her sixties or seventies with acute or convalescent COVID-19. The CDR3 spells CAWSGQGNQPQHF. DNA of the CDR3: TGTGCCTGGAGTGGACAGGGGAATCAGCCCCAGCATTTT.